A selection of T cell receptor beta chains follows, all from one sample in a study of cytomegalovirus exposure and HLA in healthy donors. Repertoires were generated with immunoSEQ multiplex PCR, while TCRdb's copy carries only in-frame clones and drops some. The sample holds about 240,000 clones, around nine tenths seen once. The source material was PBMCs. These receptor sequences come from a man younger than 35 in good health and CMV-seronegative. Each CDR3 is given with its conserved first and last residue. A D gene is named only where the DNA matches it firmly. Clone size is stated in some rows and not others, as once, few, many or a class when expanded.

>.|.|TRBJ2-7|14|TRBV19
CASSIVGLAYEQYF
TGTGCCAGTAGTATAGTTGGACTCGCCTACGAGCAGTACTTC
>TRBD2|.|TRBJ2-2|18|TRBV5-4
CATRWTSGRAGYTGELFF
TGTGCTACCCGTTGGACTAGCGGGAGGGCCGGGTACACCGGGGAGCTGTTTTTT
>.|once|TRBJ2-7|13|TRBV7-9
CASSLDLDSEQYF
TGTGCCAGCAGCTTAGATCTAGATTCCGAGCAGTACTTC
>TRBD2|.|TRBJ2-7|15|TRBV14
CASSQLAGGRYEQYF
TGTGCCAGCAGCCAGTTAGCGGGGGGGCGGTACGAGCAGTACTTC
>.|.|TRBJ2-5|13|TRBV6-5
CASSYPNQETQYF
TGTGCCAGCAGTTACCCCAACCAAGAGACCCAGTACTTC
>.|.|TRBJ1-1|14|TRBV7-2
CASSFHRDLAEAFF
TGTGCCAGCAGCTTTCACAGGGACCTCGCTGAAGCTTTCTTT
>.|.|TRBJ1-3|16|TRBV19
CASSLRQESSGNTIYF
TGTGCCAGTAGCCTAAGACAGGAGAGCTCTGGAAACACCATATATTTT
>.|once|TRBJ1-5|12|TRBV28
CASSSRSGPQHF
TGTGCCAGCAGCTCCCGATCCGGGCCCCAGCATTTT
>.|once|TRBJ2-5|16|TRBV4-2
CASSLGIADHLETQYF
TGTGCCAGCAGCCTGGGAATAGCGGACCATTTAGAGACCCAGTACTTC
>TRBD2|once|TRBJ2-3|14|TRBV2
CASRSAGEADTQYF
TGTGCCAGCCGAAGTGCGGGGGAGGCGGATACGCAGTATTTT
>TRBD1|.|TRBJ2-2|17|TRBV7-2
CASSSYSGGLNTGELFF
TGTGCCAGCAGCTCGTACTCAGGGGGATTGAACACCGGGGAGCTGTTTTTT
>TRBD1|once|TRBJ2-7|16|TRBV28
CASFPGQGLLTYEQYF
TGTGCCAGCTTTCCGGGACAGGGGTTACTCACCTACGAGCAGTACTTC
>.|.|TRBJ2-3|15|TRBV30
CAYNIPGSPADTQYF
TGTGCCTACAACATACCGGGAAGTCCCGCAGATACGCAGTATTTT
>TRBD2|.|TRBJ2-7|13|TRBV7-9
CASSLAGGIEQYF
TGTGCCAGCAGCTTAGCGGGGGGGATCGAGCAGTACTTC
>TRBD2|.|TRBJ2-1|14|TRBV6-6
CASSSLAGNNEQFF
TGTGCCAGCAGCTCTCTAGCGGGGAACAATGAGCAGTTCTTC
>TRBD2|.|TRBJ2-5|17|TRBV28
CASSFRLAGGRVETQYF
TGTGCCAGCAGTTTCAGGCTAGCGGGGGGGAGGGTTGAGACCCAGTACTTC
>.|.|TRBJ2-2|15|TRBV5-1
CASSFINLNTGELFF
TGCGCCAGCAGCTTTATTAACTTGAACACCGGGGAGCTGTTTTTT
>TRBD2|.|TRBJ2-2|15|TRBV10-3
CAISTQVSGTGELFF
TGTGCCATCAGTACTCAAGTTAGCGGGACCGGGGAGCTGTTTTTT
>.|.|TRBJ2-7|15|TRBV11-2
CASSSPSLNSYEQYF
TGTGCCAGCAGCTCCCCCTCACTGAACTCCTACGAGCAGTACTTC
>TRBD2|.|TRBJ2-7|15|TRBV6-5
CASSPLAGIRYEQYF
TGTGCCAGCAGCCCTCTAGCGGGGATCCGCTACGAGCAGTACTTC
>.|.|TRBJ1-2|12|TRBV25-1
CASSESTGGYTF
TGTGCCAGCAGTGAATCCACAGGTGGCTACACCTTC
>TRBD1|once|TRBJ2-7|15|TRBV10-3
CAIRESGTGGYEQYF
TGTGCCATCAGGGAATCCGGGACAGGGGGCTACGAGCAGTACTTC
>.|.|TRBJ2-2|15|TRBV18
CASSPGETNTGELFF
TGTGCCAGCTCCCCCGGGGAGACGAACACCGGGGAGCTGTTTTTT
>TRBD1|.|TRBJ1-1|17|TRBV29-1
CSAEKSGQGSMNTEAFF
TGCAGCGCCGAGAAGTCGGGACAGGGCTCTATGAACACTGAAGCTTTCTTT
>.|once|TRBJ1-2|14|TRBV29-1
CSVSRGGEVYGYTF
TGCAGCGTTAGTAGGGGGGGCGAGGTCTATGGCTACACCTTC
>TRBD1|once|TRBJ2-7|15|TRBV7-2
CASSLDSTGFYEQYF
TGTGCCAGCAGCTTAGATTCGACAGGGTTTTACGAGCAGTACTTC
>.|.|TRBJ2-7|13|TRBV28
CASERGTTYEQYF
TGTGCCAGCGAAAGGGGGACCACCTACGAGCAGTACTTC
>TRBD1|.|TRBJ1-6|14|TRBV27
CASSYTGGGSPLHF
TGTGCCAGCAGTTATACAGGGGGAGGTTCACCCCTCCACTTT
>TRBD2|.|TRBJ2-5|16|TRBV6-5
CASSYSSGSPQETQYF
TGTGCCAGCAGTTACTCTAGCGGGAGTCCTCAAGAGACCCAGTACTTC
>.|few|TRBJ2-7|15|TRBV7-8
CASSLMLVSSYEQYF
TGTGCCAGCAGCTTAATGCTCGTGAGCTCCTACGAGCAGTACTTC
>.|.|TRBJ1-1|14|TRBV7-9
CASSLGARGTEAFF
TGTGCCAGCAGCTTGGGGGCGAGGGGCACTGAAGCTTTCTTT
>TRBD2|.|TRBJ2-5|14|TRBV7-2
CASLSGRAGETQYF
TGTGCCAGTCTTAGCGGGAGGGCAGGAGAGACCCAGTACTTC
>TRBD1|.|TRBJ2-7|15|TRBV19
CASSIGGTGFYEQYF
TGTGCCAGTAGTATAGGGGGGACAGGGTTCTACGAGCAGTACTTC
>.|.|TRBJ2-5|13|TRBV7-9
CASSPIVRETQYF
TGTGCCAGCAGCCCTATTGTTCGGGAGACCCAGTACTTC
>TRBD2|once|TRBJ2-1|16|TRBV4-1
CASSLAGLVETNEQFF
TGCGCCAGCAGCCTAGCGGGACTAGTGGAAACTAATGAGCAGTTCTTC
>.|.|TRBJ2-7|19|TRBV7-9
CASSYPRGGEPGSSYEQYF
TGTGCCAGCAGCTACCCGAGGGGGGGCGAGCCCGGCAGCTCCTACGAGCAGTACTTC
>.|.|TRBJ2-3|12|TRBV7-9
CASSFTSDTQYF
TGTGCCAGCAGCTTCACTAGCGATACGCAGTATTTT
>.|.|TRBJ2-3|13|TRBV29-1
CSVGLRATDTQYF
TGCAGCGTGGGACTGCGGGCGACAGATACGCAGTATTTT
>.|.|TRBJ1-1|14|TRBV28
CASSTGSVITEAFF
TGTGCCAGCAGTACAGGGTCAGTGATCACTGAAGCTTTCTTT
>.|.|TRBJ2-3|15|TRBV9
CASSEEGRRTDTQYF
TGTGCCAGCAGCGAGGAAGGGAGACGCACAGATACGCAGTATTTT
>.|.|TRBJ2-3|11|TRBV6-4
CATSEEHTQYF
TGTGCCACCTCGGAGGAGCATACGCAGTATTTT
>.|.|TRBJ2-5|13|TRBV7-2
CASSLTREETQYF
TGTGCCAGCAGCTTAACTAGGGAAGAGACCCAGTACTTC
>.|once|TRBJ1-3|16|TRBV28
CASSSPGGGTGNTIYF
TGTGCCAGCAGTTCCCCGGGAGGGGGAACTGGAAACACCATATATTTT
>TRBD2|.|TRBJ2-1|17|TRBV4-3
CASSQKPSGSGYNEQFF
TGCGCCAGCAGCCAAAAACCTAGCGGGAGTGGCTACAATGAGCAGTTCTTC
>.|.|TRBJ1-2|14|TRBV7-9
CASSPKPGNYGYTF
TGTGCCAGCAGCCCAAAACCGGGGAACTATGGCTACACCTTC
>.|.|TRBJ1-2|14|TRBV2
CASTGGVRRSGYTF
TGTGCCAGCACCGGAGGGGTTAGACGTTCTGGCTACACCTTC
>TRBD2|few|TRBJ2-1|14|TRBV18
CASSPRTSGSEQFF
TGTGCCAGCTCACCACGGACCAGCGGGAGTGAGCAGTTCTTC
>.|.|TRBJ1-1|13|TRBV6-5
CASSYSIATEAFF
TGTGCCAGCAGTTACTCGATAGCTACTGAAGCTTTCTTT
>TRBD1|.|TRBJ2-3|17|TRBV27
CASSAFPGTGNTDTQYF
TGTGCCAGCAGCGCTTTTCCCGGGACAGGGAACACAGATACGCAGTATTTT
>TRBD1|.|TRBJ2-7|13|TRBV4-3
CASSQRTGAEQYF
TGCGCCAGCAGCCAACGGACAGGCGCCGAGCAGTACTTC
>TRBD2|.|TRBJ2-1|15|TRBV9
CASSRTGLASNEQFF
TGTGCCAGTTCCCGGACGGGACTAGCGTCCAATGAGCAGTTCTTC
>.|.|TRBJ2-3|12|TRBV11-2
CASTRQTDTQYF
TGTGCCAGCACCCGCCAGACAGATACGCAGTATTTT
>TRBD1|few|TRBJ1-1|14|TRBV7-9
CASSSQGSQTEAFF
TGTGCCAGCAGCTCACAGGGGAGTCAGACTGAAGCTTTCTTT
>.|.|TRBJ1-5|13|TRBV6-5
CASTPAGDQPQHF
TGTGCCAGCACCCCGGCCGGGGATCAGCCCCAGCATTTT